This T cell receptor beta chain was captured by sequencing in a study of OX40 agonist ivuxolimab in advanced cancers. Background on the whole study: Ivuxolimab, which targeted the costimulatory receptor OX40 (CD134), was an agonistic, fully human IgG2 monoclonal antibody. Partial responses were achieved by three dose-escalation patients, of whom one had hepatocellular carcinoma and two had cutaneous melanoma. Of the approximately 54 dose-escalation patients, hepatocellular carcinoma was present in 19, melanoma in approximately 15, renal cell carcinoma in 9 and head and neck cancer in 9. Patients were allowed to have had prior anti-PD-1, anti-PD-L1 or anti-CTLA-4 therapy, and around 37% of the dose-escalation patients had previously received checkpoint inhibitors. In the dose-escalation cohort, 75% to 85% of patients were male, and the mean age was approximately 60 years with a range of about 20 to 80. The paper describes the monotherapy dose-escalation part (N ≈ 49 patients) of the phase I trial of ivuxolimab. Peripheral TCRbeta sequencing aimed to test whether ivuxolimab altered TCR sequence diversity and caused clonal T-cell expansion. Intravenous ivuxolimab was administered to patients every 2 weeks at six dose levels: 0.01, 0.1, 0.3, 1.5, 3 and 10 mg/kg.

The trial excluded patients who had a history of autoimmune disease or were on systemic immunosuppression. In every dose cohort, peripheral blood was drawn for TCR sequencing at baseline, cycle 4 day 1, and cycle 7 day 1. Samples came from an open-label, multicenter, first-in-human phase I dose-escalation trial of ivuxolimab. Adults with locally advanced or metastatic melanoma, renal cell carcinoma, hepatocellular carcinoma or head and neck squamous cell carcinoma were enrolled in the trial. CD4+ and CD8+ T cells were sorted separately from peripheral blood before TCR sequencing. Summary of the overall study and its limitations: In the 0.1-3.0 mg/kg groups, partial responders had among the lowest normalized peripheral clonal expansion, particularly in CD8+ T cells. The antigen specificity of the clonally expanded peripheral T cells was not determined. Clonal expansion of both CD4+ and CD8+ blood T cells was observed from baseline to week 6 at doses 0.1 to 3.0 mg/kg. Low levels of normalized T-cell clonal expansion were also seen in some nonresponding patients. After ivuxolimab, more expanded clones were found on average in CD8+ T cells than in CD4+ T cells.

For sequencing of the TCRbeta CDR3 region, genomic DNA was extracted from the sorted cells. The immunoSEQ Assay was used for sequencing of TCRbeta CDR3 regions. What TCRdb holds here is the immuneACCESS table cut down to in-frame rearrangements. Part of the clones is not present; checked against another copy, under half of the missing clones reflect an unresolved V gene, and the others are unexplained. The sample has tens of thousands of clones on record, around four fifths of them singletons. Together, the top ten hold 2.5% to 3% of the sample. The CDR3 covers 13 residues, taking in both the cysteine and the phenylalanine. The CDR3 DNA has 39 bases and is translated from base 1. CDR1 and CDR2 are read off the germline V gene as KGHSH and LQKENI. As to this clone: Its antigen specificity is not known. Compared with germline, one end of the junction differs, possibly owing to a read error.

The rearranged chain carries TRBV18 and TRBJ1-1; the D gene assignment is ambiguous. The input for sequencing was CD4+ or CD8+ T cells sorted from blood, taken in a trial of the OX40 agonist ivuxolimab. The sequence derives from an adult with an advanced solid tumor such as melanoma, head and neck, liver or kidney cancer. The DNA is TGTGCCAGCCCACCAGACAAGAACACTGAAGCTTTCTTT. Its product reads: CASPPDKNTEAFF.